Listed below are T cell receptor beta chains from one sample, sequenced in a study of cytomegalovirus exposure and HLA in healthy donors. Repertoires were generated with immunoSEQ multiplex PCR, while TCRdb's copy carries only in-frame clones and drops some. The table lists some 120,000 clones, roughly 80% of them singletons. Sequencing input: PBMCs. The receptors come from a middle-aged man in good health and CMV-seronegative. CDR3s include the opening cysteine and the closing phenylalanine or tryptophan. D genes are given only for firm matches. Clone size appears in some rows only: once, few, many, or a class for an expanded clone.

j_gene,d_gene,v_gene,abundance,CDR3aa,CDR3nt
TRBJ2-5,TRBD2,TRBV10-3,-,CAISKGAGGGRQETQYF,TGTGCCATCAGTAAAGGGGCGGGAGGGGGCAGACAAGAGACCCAGTACTTC
TRBJ2-6,-,TRBV7-8,-,CASSSSRLTGANVLTF,TGTGCCAGCAGCTCTTCTCGACTAACTGGGGCCAACGTCCTGACTTTC
TRBJ2-7,TRBD1,TRBV18,-,CASSPTGGLGIEQYF,TGTGCCAGCTCACCGACAGGGGGCCTTGGAATCGAGCAGTACTTC
TRBJ2-7,TRBD2,TRBV7-2,-,CASSLGGGASGRYEQYF,TGTGCCAGCAGCTTAGGGGGGGGAGCTAGCGGGAGATACGAGCAGTACTTC
TRBJ2-1,TRBD1,TRBV11-2,-,CASRPSPGQGNEQFF,TGTGCCAGCAGACCAAGCCCGGGACAGGGAAATGAGCAGTTCTTC
TRBJ2-1,-,TRBV6-1,-,CASRTPSESPNEQFF,TGTGCCAGCAGAACACCTAGCGAATCCCCAAATGAGCAGTTCTTC
TRBJ2-7,TRBD1,TRBV9,-,CASSALGRGQGGYEQYF,TGTGCCAGCAGCGCCCTGGGGAGGGGACAGGGAGGTTACGAGCAGTACTTC
TRBJ2-2,-,TRBV4-1,-,CASSRTTSSTGELFF,TGCGCCAGCAGCCGGACCACTAGTAGCACCGGGGAGCTGTTTTTT
TRBJ1-4,-,TRBV5-1,-,CASSLGQPNEKLFF,TGCGCCAGCAGTCTTGGGCAACCTAATGAAAAACTGTTTTTT
TRBJ2-3,TRBD1,TRBV28,few,CASSLGQGARRTDTQYF,TGTGCCAGCAGTTTAGGGCAGGGGGCTAGGCGCACAGATACGCAGTATTTT
TRBJ1-5,-,TRBV7-6,-,CASSRTGGGPQHF,TGTGCCAGCAGCCGGACCGGGGGTGGGCCCCAGCATTTT
TRBJ2-2,TRBD2,TRBV10-3,-,CAISESTRRTSGTGELFF,TGTGCCATCAGTGAGTCGACTCGCAGGACTAGCGGGACTGGGGAGCTGTTTTTT
TRBJ2-7,TRBD2,TRBV5-4,-,CASSLTSGRNDEQYF,TGTGCCAGCAGCTTGACTAGCGGGAGAAACGACGAGCAGTACTTC
TRBJ1-5,-,TRBV27,few,CASSLTGLLAMNQPQHF,TGTGCCAGCAGTTTGACAGGCCTCCTCGCAATGAATCAGCCCCAGCATTTT
TRBJ2-1,-,TRBV19,-,CASSNSGEQFF,TGTGCCAGTAGCAACAGTGGTGAGCAGTTCTTC
TRBJ2-7,TRBD2,TRBV5-4,-,CASSLGRTSGSRGQYF,TGTGCCAGCAGCTTGGGCCGGACTAGCGGGAGTCGCGGGCAGTACTTC
TRBJ2-1,-,TRBV2,-,CASSPGISYNEQFF,TGTGCCAGCAGTCCCGGGATAAGTTACAATGAGCAGTTCTTC
TRBJ2-5,TRBD1,TRBV2,-,CASSIRTGRQETQYF,TGTGCCAGCAGCATAAGGACAGGGCGGCAAGAGACCCAGTACTTC
TRBJ1-4,TRBD1,TRBV30,-,CAWSRDSQLFF,TGTGCCTGGAGTCGGGACAGTCAACTGTTTTTT
TRBJ1-2,-,TRBV29-1,-,CSAGGGNNYGYTF,TGCAGCGCTGGGGGGGGGAATAACTATGGCTACACCTTC
TRBJ1-3,TRBD1,TRBV7-2,-,CASRQGAGNTIYF,TGTGCCAGCAGACAGGGGGCTGGAAACACCATATATTTT
TRBJ2-3,TRBD1,TRBV5-6,-,CASSPGQGTDTQYF,TGTGCCAGCAGCCCCGGACAGGGAACAGATACGCAGTATTTT
TRBJ1-1,-,TRBV7-9,-,CASSPNRRGTEAFF,TGTGCCAGCAGCCCAAACAGGCGGGGGACTGAAGCTTTCTTT
TRBJ2-5,TRBD1,TRBV28,once,CASTQDRGWQETQYF,TGTGCCAGCACGCAAGACAGGGGATGGCAGGAGACCCAGTACTTC
TRBJ1-5,-,TRBV19,-,CASRKPGVENQPQHF,TGTGCCAGTAGGAAACCAGGGGTTGAAAATCAGCCCCAGCATTTT
TRBJ2-7,TRBD2,TRBV7-9,-,CPSSHNRSGRHSYEQYF,TGTCCCAGCAGCCATAACCGTAGCGGGAGGCACTCCTACGAGCAGTACTTC
TRBJ2-5,TRBD2,TRBV7-2,-,CASSTPSGSETQYF,TGTGCCAGCAGCACCCCTAGCGGGAGTGAGACCCAGTACTTC
TRBJ2-2,-,TRBV5-6,-,CASSLGAGGGSGELFF,TGTGCCAGCAGCTTGGGGGCCGGCGGGGGCTCCGGGGAGCTGTTTTTT
TRBJ1-2,-,TRBV28,-,CASSGGVRGYTF,TGTGCCAGCAGCGGCGGTGTTCGGGGCTACACCTTC
TRBJ2-3,-,TRBV4-3,-,CASSQDLKRATLLTDTQYF,TGCGCCAGCAGCCAAGATCTCAAGCGGGCGACATTGCTCACAGATACGCAGTATTTT
TRBJ2-1,TRBD2,TRBV7-2,once,CASSLLAGYNEQFF,TGTGCCAGCAGTTTACTAGCGGGGTACAATGAGCAGTTCTTC
TRBJ1-4,TRBD1,TRBV6-5,few,CASSRGTELFF,TGTGCCAGCAGCCGCGGGACAGAACTGTTTTTT
TRBJ1-2,TRBD1,TRBV6-1,-,CASSDPRAGGGYGYTF,TGTGCCAGCAGTGACCCGCGGGCAGGGGGCGGCTATGGCTACACCTTC
TRBJ2-1,-,TRBV30,-,CAWSVSGSGGQFF,TGTGCCTGGAGTGTGTCTGGCTCGGGTGGGCAGTTCTTC
TRBJ2-1,-,TRBV5-4,-,CASSSEISKQFF,TGTGCCAGCAGCTCCGAGATCTCGAAGCAGTTCTTC
TRBJ2-7,TRBD1,TRBV2,-,CASRITGAEQYF,TGTGCCAGCAGGATTACAGGGGCCGAGCAGTACTTC
TRBJ2-1,TRBD2,TRBV25-1,few,CASSVGLAGAAEQFF,TGTGCCAGCAGTGTTGGACTAGCGGGAGCAGCTGAGCAGTTCTTC
TRBJ2-3,TRBD2,TRBV19,-,CASSIGGSNFDTQYF,TGTGCCAGTAGTATCGGCGGGAGTAACTTCGATACGCAGTATTTT
TRBJ2-7,TRBD1,TRBV5-1,-,CASSPDRDEQYF,TGCGCCAGCAGCCCCGACAGGGACGAGCAGTACTTC
TRBJ1-1,-,TRBV4-3,-,CASSQDAAGSLSSEAFF,TGCGCCAGCAGCCAAGACGCTGCGGGATCTCTGTCCTCTGAAGCTTTCTTT
TRBJ2-5,TRBD2,TRBV10-1,-,CASSTSDQETQYF,TGCGCCAGCAGCACTAGCGACCAAGAGACCCAGTACTTC
TRBJ2-3,-,TRBV7-3,-,CASSLATRDTQYF,TGTGCCAGCAGCTTAGCGACACGGGATACGCAGTATTTT
TRBJ2-3,TRBD1,TRBV11-2,-,CASSFVPDRGRDTQYF,TGTGCCAGCAGCTTCGTGCCGGACAGGGGACGAGATACGCAGTATTTT
TRBJ1-1,TRBD1,TRBV29-1,-,CSVTDRAGTEAFF,TGCAGCGTCACTGACAGGGCGGGCACTGAAGCTTTCTTT
TRBJ2-5,-,TRBV29-1,-,CSVVGLQETQYF,TGCAGCGTCGTCGGTCTGCAAGAGACCCAGTACTTC
TRBJ1-1,-,TRBV20-1,-,CSARDYTEAFF,TGCAGTGCTAGGGACTACACTGAAGCTTTCTTT
TRBJ1-1,-,TRBV4-3,-,CASSQDTETTEAFF,TGCGCCAGCAGCCAAGATACAGAGACAACTGAAGCTTTCTTT
TRBJ1-2,-,TRBV28,few,CASSRLGGDANYGYTF,TGTGCCAGCAGCCGACTAGGGGGGGATGCTAACTATGGCTACACCTTC
TRBJ2-2,TRBD2,TRBV14,once,CASSRLSGSGTGELFF,TGTGCCAGCAGCCGACTTAGCGGGAGTGGGACCGGGGAGCTGTTTTTT
TRBJ2-5,-,TRBV28,few,CASSLPGSYQETQYF,TGTGCCAGCAGTTTACCGGGATCGTACCAAGAGACCCAGTACTTC
TRBJ2-6,-,TRBV27,-,CASSSQARAGANVLTF,TGTGCCAGCAGTTCTCAGGCCAGGGCTGGGGCCAACGTCCTGACTTTC
TRBJ2-5,-,TRBV28,-,CASSHPTVLGETQYF,TGTGCCAGCAGTCACCCGACAGTCTTGGGAGAGACCCAGTACTTC
TRBJ2-7,-,TRBV7-6,once,CASSSRDTQGEQYF,TGTGCCAGCAGCTCCCGGGACACTCAAGGAGAGCAGTACTTC